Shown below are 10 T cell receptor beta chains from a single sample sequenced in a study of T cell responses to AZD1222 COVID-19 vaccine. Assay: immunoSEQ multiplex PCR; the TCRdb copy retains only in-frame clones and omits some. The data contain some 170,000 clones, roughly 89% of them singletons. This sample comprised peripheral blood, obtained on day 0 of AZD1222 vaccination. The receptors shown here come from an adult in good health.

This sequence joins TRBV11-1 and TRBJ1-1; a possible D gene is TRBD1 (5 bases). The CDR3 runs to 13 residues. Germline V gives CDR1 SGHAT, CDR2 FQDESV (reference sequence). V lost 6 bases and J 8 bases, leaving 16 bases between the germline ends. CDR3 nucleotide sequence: TGTGCCAGCAGAAGAGGGGCGGCGGAAGAAGCTTTCTTT. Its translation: CASRRGAAEEAFF.

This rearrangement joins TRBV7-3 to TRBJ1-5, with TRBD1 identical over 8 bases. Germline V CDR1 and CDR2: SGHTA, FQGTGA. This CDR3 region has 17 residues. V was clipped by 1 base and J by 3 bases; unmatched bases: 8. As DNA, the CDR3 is TGTGCCAGCAGCTTAAGAAACGGGACAGGCCTCAATCAGCCCCAGCATTTT. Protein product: CASSLRNGTGLNQPQHF.

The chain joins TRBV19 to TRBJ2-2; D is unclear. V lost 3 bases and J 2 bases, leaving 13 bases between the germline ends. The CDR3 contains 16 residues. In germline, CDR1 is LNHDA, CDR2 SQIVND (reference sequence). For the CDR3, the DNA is TGTGCCAGTAGTATCAAAGGCTCATTAAACACCGGGGAGCTGTTTTTT. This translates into CASSIKGSLNTGELFF.

The CDR3 sequence: CAWTPRRMGGDTQYF. CDR3 DNA: TGTGCCTGGACCCCGAGAAGGATGGGAGGAGATACGCAGTATTTT. This chain connects TRBV30 to TRBJ2-3; the D gene is possibly TRBD2 (6 bases). CDR3 length equals 15 residues. Trimming removed 4 bases at V and 5 bases at J, with 19 bases between. Germline V gene lookup returns CDR1 GTSNPN and CDR2 SVGIG (reference sequence). Drawing the rest from reference TRBV30 and TRBJ2-3, the complete variable domain is SQTIHQWPATLVQPVGSPLSLECTVEGTSNPNLYWYRQAAGRGLQLLFYSVGIGQISSEVPQNLSASRPQDRQFILSSKKLLLSDSGFYLCAWTPRRMGGDTQYFGPGTRLTVL.

The CDR3 spells CASSQEAGYEQFF. CDR3 DNA: TGTGCCAGCAGCCAAGAGGCCGGCTATGAGCAGTTCTTC. This chain connects TRBV4-2 to TRBJ2-1; no firm D call. V was trimmed by 0 bases and J by 8 bases, leaving 8 bases between them. Per germline, CDR1 LGHNA and CDR2 YNFKEQ. The CDR3 contains 13 residues.

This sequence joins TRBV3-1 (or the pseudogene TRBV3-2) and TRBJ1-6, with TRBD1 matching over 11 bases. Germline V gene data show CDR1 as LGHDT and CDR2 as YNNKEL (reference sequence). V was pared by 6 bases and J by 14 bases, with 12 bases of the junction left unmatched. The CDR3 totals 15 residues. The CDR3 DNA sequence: TGTGCCAGCAGTTTGGGACAGGGGGGCGCAGCGGCCCTCCACTTT. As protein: CASSLGQGGAAALHF.

CDR3 sequence reads: CASSLTGLYSGNTIYF. In DNA, the CDR3 is TGTGCCAGCTCACTAACAGGGCTCTACTCTGGAAACACCATATATTTT. The gene calls are TRBV18 and TRBJ1-3; D might be TRBD1 (6 bases). The CDR3 covers 16 residues. The germline V gene encodes CDR1 KGHSH and CDR2 LQKENI. Trimming stripped 4 bases from V and 0 bases from J, with 13 bases between.

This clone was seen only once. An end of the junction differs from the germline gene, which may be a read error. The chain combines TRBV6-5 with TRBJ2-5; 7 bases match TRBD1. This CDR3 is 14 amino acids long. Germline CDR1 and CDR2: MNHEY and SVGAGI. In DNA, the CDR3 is TGTGCCAGCAGTCACTCGACAGGGAAAGAGACCCAGTACTTC. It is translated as CASSHSTGKETQYF.

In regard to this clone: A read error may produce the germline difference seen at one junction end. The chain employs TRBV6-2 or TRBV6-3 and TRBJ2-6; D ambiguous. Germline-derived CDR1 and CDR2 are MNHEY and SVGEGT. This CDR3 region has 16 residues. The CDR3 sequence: CASSYSGRSAANVLTF. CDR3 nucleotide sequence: TGTGCCAGCAGTTACTCTGGCAGATCTGCGGCCAACGTCCTGACTTTC.

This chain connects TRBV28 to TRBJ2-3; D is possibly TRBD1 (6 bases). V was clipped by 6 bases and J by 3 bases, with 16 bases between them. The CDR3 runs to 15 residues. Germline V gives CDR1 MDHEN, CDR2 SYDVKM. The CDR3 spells CASSPHEQGTDTQYF. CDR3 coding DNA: TGTGCCAGCAGCCCTCACGAACAGGGTACAGATACGCAGTATTTT.